Reported below is one TCR beta chain. Antigen: not known. The study enrolled healthy HIV-negative adults without recent acute infections or vaccinations as donors. The sample comes from a study of shared clonotypes between healthy human individuals. Each unsorted PBMC replicate got 300 ng genomic DNA, roughly 30,000 genomes. In the study's own analysis: Junction-only immunoSEQ data arrived without quality scores, meaning filtering differed. Assay used: immunoSEQ multiplex PCR; TCRdb lists only in-frame clones, some missing. V, J and clone size derive from that table, while D and trimming were established from the DNA sequence. The sample holds hundreds of thousands of clones; about 74% are singletons and the top ten take about 12%. Germline loops: CDR1 LGHNA, CDR2 YNFKEQ. Germline trimming cut 0 bases from V and 5 bases from J; bases unmatched to any gene: 5. The CDR3 sequence is 16 residues long. Study results and caveats: Clonotype sharing among donors was thought likely to change with sequencing depth.

What was sequenced was PBMCs. The sequence came from a woman in her 40s in good health. Some clones in this sample may be carry-over from other donors' samples. This chain connects TRBV4-2 to TRBJ2-2; 8 positions agree with TRBD2. The CDR3, as DNA: TGTGCCAGCAGCCAAGAGGTGGCTAGCGGGACCGGGGAGCTGTTTTTT. It codes for CASSQEVASGTGELFF.